One T cell receptor (beta chain) is described in this entry. Antigen: not known. The sample comes from a study of OX40 agonist ivuxolimab in advanced cancers. Study-wide background: Treatment received earlier with anti-PD-1, anti-PD-L1 or anti-CTLA-4 agents was allowed, and over 35% had some. Study results and caveats: The antigen specificity of the peripheral T cells (those that were expanded) was not determined.

Germline V gene data show CDR1 as SGHDN and CDR2 as FVKESK. The CDR3 sequence is 15 residues long. V dropped 4 bases and J dropped 2 bases, with 15 bases sitting between them. Assay used: immunoSEQ multiplex PCR; TCRdb lists only in-frame clones, some missing. Found here are 130,000 or so clones, about 93% of them singletons; the top ten hold over 0.8%. This clonotype was obtained from an adult with an advanced solid tumor such as melanoma, head and neck, liver or kidney cancer. Sequencing was performed on CD4+ or CD8+ T cells sorted from blood, taken in a trial of the OX40 agonist ivuxolimab. The chain employs TRBV14 and TRBJ2-7; no definite D call. CDR3 sequence (DNA): TGTGCCAGCAGCCTCTTTGGACGTGAGACCTACGAGCAGTACTTC. This translates into CASSLFGRETYEQYF. The full variable domain, rest sourced from reference TRBV14 and TRBJ2-7, is EAGVTQFPSHSVIEKGQTVTLRCDPISGHDNLYWYRRVMGKEIKFLLHFVKESKQDESGMPNNRFLAERTGGTYSTLKVQPAELEDSGVYFCASSLFGRETYEQYFGPGTRLTVT.